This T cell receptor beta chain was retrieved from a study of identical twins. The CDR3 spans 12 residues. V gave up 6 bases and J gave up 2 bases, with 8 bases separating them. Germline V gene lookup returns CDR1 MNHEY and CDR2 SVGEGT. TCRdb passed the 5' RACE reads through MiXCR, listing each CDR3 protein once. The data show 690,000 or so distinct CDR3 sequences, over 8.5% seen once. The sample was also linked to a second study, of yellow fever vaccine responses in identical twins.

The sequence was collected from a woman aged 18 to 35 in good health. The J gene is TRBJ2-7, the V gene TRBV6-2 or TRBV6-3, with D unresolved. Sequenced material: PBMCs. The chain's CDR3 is CASRIATYEQYF. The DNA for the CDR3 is TGTGCCAGCAGGATAGCTACCTACGAGCAGTACTTC.